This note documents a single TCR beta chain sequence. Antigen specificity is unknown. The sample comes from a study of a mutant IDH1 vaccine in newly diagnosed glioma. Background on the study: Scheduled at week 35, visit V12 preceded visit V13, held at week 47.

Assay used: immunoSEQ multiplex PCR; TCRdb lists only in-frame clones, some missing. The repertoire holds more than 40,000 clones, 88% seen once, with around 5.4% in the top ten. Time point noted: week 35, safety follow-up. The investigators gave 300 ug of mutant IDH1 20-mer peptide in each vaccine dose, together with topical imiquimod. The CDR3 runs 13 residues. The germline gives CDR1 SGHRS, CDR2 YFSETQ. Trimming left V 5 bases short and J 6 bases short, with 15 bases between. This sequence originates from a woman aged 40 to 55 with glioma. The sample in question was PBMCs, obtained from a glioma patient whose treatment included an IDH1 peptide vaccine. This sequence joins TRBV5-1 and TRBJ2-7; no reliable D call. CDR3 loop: CASSPDGVGEQYF. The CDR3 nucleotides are TGCGCCAGCAGTCCCGATGGGGTCGGCGAGCAGTACTTC.